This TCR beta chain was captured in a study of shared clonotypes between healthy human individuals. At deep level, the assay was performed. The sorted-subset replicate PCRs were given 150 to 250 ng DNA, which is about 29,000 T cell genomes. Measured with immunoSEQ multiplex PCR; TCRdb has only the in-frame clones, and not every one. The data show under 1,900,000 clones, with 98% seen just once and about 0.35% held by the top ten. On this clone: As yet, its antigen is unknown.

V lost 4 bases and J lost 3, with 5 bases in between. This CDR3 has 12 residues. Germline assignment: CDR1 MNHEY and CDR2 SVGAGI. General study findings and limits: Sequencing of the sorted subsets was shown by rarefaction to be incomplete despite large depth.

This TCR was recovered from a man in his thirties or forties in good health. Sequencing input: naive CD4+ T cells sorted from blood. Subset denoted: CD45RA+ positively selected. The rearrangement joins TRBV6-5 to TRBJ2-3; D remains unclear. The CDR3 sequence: CASSLNTDTQYF. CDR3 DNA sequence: TGTGCCAGCAGTTTAAATACAGATACGCAGTATTTT.